The 16 T cell receptor beta chains below all came from one sample that was sequenced in a study of CD8 T cells in ankylosing spondylitis. Study observations and caveats: A motif of roughly eight highly homologous TCR beta variants was seen as apparently characteristic of ankylosing spondylitis blood.

Antigen specificity for these receptors is unknown. MiXCR, run by TCRdb on the 5' RACE reads, gives a single entry per CDR3 protein. The table shows about 450,000 distinct CDR3 sequences, with roughly 26% occurring only once. Sequencing was performed on blood, either unsorted or a sorted T cell fraction (not recorded which). Every receptor here comes from a male donor with ankylosing spondylitis.

For the CDR3, the DNA is TGTGCCAGCAGCGTTGATGCAGGGCAAGACACTGAAGCTTTCTTT. Translation gives CASSVDAGQDTEAFF. V usage is TRBV9 and J usage is TRBJ1-1; a possible D gene is TRBD1 (5 bases). Trimming took off 2 bases at V and 3 bases at J, with 14 bases between the two ends. The CDR3 loop spans 15 amino acids. The germline V gene encodes CDR1 SGDLS and CDR2 YYNGEE.

J is TRBJ2-5 and V is TRBV20-1, with D perhaps given as TRBD1 or TRBD2 (5 bases each). From germline, CDR1 is DFQATT and CDR2 SNEGSKA (reference sequence). V lost 3 bases and J lost 3, with 20 bases in between. There are 16 residues in the CDR3. CDR3 DNA sequence: TGCAGTGCTAGTCCGTTGGGGGAATCGGTGGAAGAGACCCAGTACTTC. Translated, it gives CSASPLGESVEETQYF.

The chain has TRBV29-1 and TRBJ1-2; D ambiguous. In germline, CDR1 is SQVTM, CDR2 ANQGSEA. The CDR3 is made up of 15 amino acids. V was shortened by 6 bases and J by 2 bases, with 19 bases between the two germline ends. The CDR3 region has the DNA TGCAGCGTCTACCGGGCCTCCCCCGACAACTATGGCTACACCTTC. This translates into CSVYRASPDNYGYTF.

V gene TRBV19 combines with J gene TRBJ2-2; 11 bases line up with TRBD1. From germline, CDR1 is LNHDA and CDR2 SQIVND (reference sequence). CDR3 length: 19 residues. Trimming took 3 bases from V and 2 from J; bases not matched to a gene: 11. In DNA, the CDR3 is TGTGCCAGTAGTATCTTTGGACAGGGGGCTTTTACTAACACCGGGGAGCTGTTTTTT. Translation: CASSIFGQGAFTNTGELFF.

This clonotype has more than one count but fewer than ten. V is TRBV7-8 and J is TRBJ2-7, with TRBD1 identical over 8 bases. Per the germline V gene, CDR1 is SGHVS and CDR2 is FQNEAQ. The CDR3 covers 16 residues. The V segment lost 3 bases and the J segment 7 bases; nucleotides outside the gene matches: 14. This CDR3 reads CASSFLGGQGSGEQYF. CDR3 in DNA: TGTGCCAGCAGCTTTCTGGGAGGACAGGGTTCGGGGGAGCAGTACTTC.

This clonotype was seen a handful of times. The V gene is TRBV7-6, the J gene TRBJ1-2, with D tentatively TRBD1 (6 bases). The CDR3 runs to 13 residues. Deletions cut 5 bases from V and 14 bases from J, with 21 bases between. Germline CDR1 and CDR2: SGHVS and FNYEAQ. The CDR3 is CASSRSPEQGLTF. CDR3 DNA sequence: TGTGCCAGCAGCCGATCTCCGGAACAGGGCCTAACCTTC. The full variable domain, in which reference TRBV7-6 and TRBJ1-2 provide the parts outside the CDR3, is GAGVSQSPRYKVTKRGQDVALRCDPISGHVSLYWYRQALGQGPEFLTYFNYEAQQDKSGLPNDRFSAERPEGSISTLTIQRTEQRDSAMYRCASSRSPEQGLTFGSGTRLTVV.

The table lists this clonotype with many counts. The chain couples TRBV5-1 to TRBJ2-1; D is uncertain. V was trimmed by 3 bases and J by 1 base, leaving 8 bases between them. Germline CDR1 SGHRS, CDR2 YFSETQ. CDR3 size: 14 residues. CDR3 coding DNA: TGCGCCAGCAGCTCCTCGGGTTCCTACAATGAGCAGTTCTTC. Protein: CASSSSGSYNEQFF.

This clonotype was observed a handful of times. The chain combines TRBV19 with TRBJ1-3; D is uncertain. Germline loops: CDR1 LNHDA, CDR2 SQIVND (reference sequence). The V and J ends lost 5 bases and 0 bases respectively, with 14 bases between them. The CDR3 loop spans 16 amino acids. The CDR3 DNA is TGTGCCAGTAGTGTTCGGGGTGCGGACTCTGGAAACACCATATATTTT. Its translation: CASSVRGADSGNTIYF.

This clonotype was observed a few times. This rearrangement joins TRBV3-1 to TRBJ1-2; 7 bases align to TRBD1. CDR3 length: 13 amino acids. Germline V lookup: CDR1 LGHDT, CDR2 YNNKEL (reference sequence). Germline trimming cut 2 bases from V and 8 bases from J; bases unmatched to any gene: 5. The CDR3 coding sequence is TGTGCCAGCAGCCAAAAGGGGGCAAAAGGCTACACCTTC. Amino acids: CASSQKGAKGYTF.

This chain uses TRBV29-1 with TRBJ2-7; TRBD2 might be the D (6 bases). Trimming left V 8 bases short and J 0 bases short, with 17 bases between. The CDR3 has 14 amino acids. Germline V lookup: CDR1 SQVTM, CDR2 ANQGSEA. CDR3 in amino acids: CSSRRVPYSYEQYV. The CDR3 DNA reads TGCAGCTCGCGGAGGGTACCCTACTCCTACGAGCAGTACGTC.

This clonotype has a handful of counts. The chain has TRBV2 and TRBJ2-2, with D unclear. The germline V and J ends were trimmed by 4 bases and 3 bases, with 3 bases remaining between them. The V gene's germline CDR1 is SNHLY and CDR2 FYNNEI. This CDR3 is 12 amino acids long. The CDR3 DNA reads as TGTGCCAGCAGTGCACACACCGGGGAGCTGTTTTTT. This sequence encodes CASSAHTGELFF. The full variable domain, in which reference TRBV2 and TRBJ2-2 provide the parts outside the CDR3, is EPEVTQTPSHQVTQMGQEVILRCVPISNHLYFYWYRQILGQKVEFLVSFYNNEISEKSEIFDDQFSVERPDGSNFTLKIRSTKLEDSAMYFCASSAHTGELFFGEGSRLTVL.

The chain has TRBV28 and TRBJ2-3; D possibly uses TRBD1 or TRBD2 (5 bases each). The CDR3 has 16 residues. The germline V gene has CDR1 MDHEN and CDR2 SYDVKM. V shed 2 bases and J shed 3 bases, with 15 bases lying between them. In nucleotides, the CDR3 is TGTGCCAGCAGTTTAGCGGGCAGGGCTTATACAGATACGCAGTATTTT. Translation: CASSLAGRAYTDTQYF.

This clonotype has a handful of counts. This sequence joins TRBV4-1 and TRBJ1-2; 7 positions match TRBD1. This CDR3 is 15 amino acids long. V lost 3 bases, J lost 3 bases, and 7 bases stayed unmatched. Germline CDR1 MGHRA, CDR2 YSYEKL. CDR3: CASSQPDRAYYGYTF. CDR3 coding DNA: TGCGCCAGCAGCCAGCCAGACAGGGCTTACTATGGCTACACCTTC.

This clonotype turned up a few times. V is TRBV5-1 and J is TRBJ1-4; D is uncertain. CDR1 and CDR2 (germline): SGHRS, YFSETQ. Trimming removed 2 bases from V and 8 bases from J, with 13 bases in between. The CDR3 runs 14 residues. Written as DNA, the CDR3 is TGCGCCAGCAGCTTTGGAGATCCGGGGGAAAAACTGTTTTTT. It codes for CASSFGDPGEKLFF.

This clonotype was found a few times. This rearrangement joins TRBV10-3 to TRBJ2-6; TRBD2 matches 10 bases. The V gene's germline CDR1 is ENHRY and CDR2 SYGVKD. The CDR3 consists of 18 residues. The V and J ends lost 6 bases and 2 bases, in that order; junction bases with no gene match: 10. The CDR3 bases are TGTGCCATCAGGGCTATAGCGGGGGGCCATACTGGGGCCAACGTCCTGACTTTC. It yields the protein CAIRAIAGGHTGANVLTF.

The V call is TRBV14, the J call TRBJ1-4, with no clear D. Germline values: CDR1 SGHDN, CDR2 FVKESK. The ends were cut back, 4 bases at V and 3 bases at J, with 9 bases in the middle. This CDR3 contains 14 residues. The CDR3, as DNA: TGTGCCAGCAGCCCTCGCCTAGCTAATGAAAAACTGTTTTTT. This translates into CASSPRLANEKLFF.